The 21 T cell receptor beta chains below come from one sample, sequenced in a study of Graves' ophthalmopathy and Graves' hyperthyroidism. The authors amplified TCR beta CDR3 regions from RNA transcripts. An initial RT-PCR round employing HTBI primers preceded a second-round multiplex PCR. MiXCR, applied by TCRdb to the multiplex PCR reads, yields one record per CDR3 protein. Of 350,000 to 400,000 distinct CDR3 sequences in the sample, about 18% were seen once. Sequences were obtained from peripheral blood. The receptors were sampled from a woman aged 18-29 years with Graves' ophthalmopathy.

In its sample, this clonotype was seen many times. The chain employs TRBV30 and TRBJ2-2; a weak D match, TRBD2 (6 bases). Looked up from germline, CDR1 is GTSNPN and CDR2 is SVGIG (reference sequence). The CDR3 runs to 15 residues. Trimming pared 1 base from V and 4 bases from J, leaving 13 bases between. The chain's CDR3 is CAWSAPGAFTGELFF. CDR3 nucleotide sequence: TGTGCCTGGAGTGCCCCGGGAGCCTTCACCGGGGAGCTGTTTTTT.

The chain employs TRBV6-1 and TRBJ2-5; D possibly matches TRBD1 or TRBD2 (5 bases each). Trimming shortened V by 6 bases and J by 4 bases, and 18 bases separated the two germline ends. Germline V gives CDR1 MNHNS, CDR2 SASEGT. This CDR3 is 15 amino acids long. This CDR3 reads CASSPYRGGGETQYF. CDR3 DNA sequence: TGTGCCAGCAGCCCGTACCGGGGCGGTGGAGAGACCCAGTACTTC.

This clonotype was observed at least ten times. V usage is TRBV9 and J usage is TRBJ2-4, with unresolved D. V was cut by 0 bases and J by 0 bases, with 10 bases left in between. CDR1 is SGDLS, CDR2 YYNGEE, per germline. CDR3 size: 16 residues. CDR3 nucleotides: TGTGCCAGCAGCGTAGGGGCGGAATTAGCCAAAAACATTCAGTACTTC. Translation gives CASSVGAELAKNIQYF.

This clonotype has a count of ten or more. The chain employs TRBV4-3 and TRBJ2-2; TRBD1 is a possible D gene (5 bases). The CDR3 totals 13 residues. V lost 4 bases and J lost 7, with 10 bases in between. The germline V gene has CDR1 LGHNA and CDR2 YSLEER. CDR3 amino acids: CASSLWTHGELFF. In DNA form, the CDR3 reads TGCGCCAGCAGCCTGTGGACACACGGGGAGCTGTTTTTT.

This clonotype was recorded at least ten times. V is TRBV2 and J is TRBJ1-1; D not resolved. CDR3 size: 13 residues. CDR1 and CDR2 (germline): SNHLY, FYNNEI. V lost 6 bases, J lost 2 bases, and 10 bases lay in between. This chain's CDR3 is CASRPTANTEAFF. CDR3 sequence (DNA): TGTGCCAGCAGACCTACAGCTAACACTGAAGCTTTCTTT.

This clonotype was detected many times. The chain combines TRBV11-2 with TRBJ1-6, with D possibly being TRBD1 (6 bases). This CDR3 comprises 16 residues. Trimming took off 4 bases at V and 9 bases at J, with 19 bases between the two ends. CDR1 and CDR2 (germline): SGHAT, FQNNGV. This CDR3 reads CASSSQGRGVFSPLHF. The CDR3, as DNA: TGTGCCAGCAGCTCCCAGGGGAGGGGGGTTTTTTCACCCCTCCACTTT.

This clonotype was seen repeatedly, ten times or more. V is TRBV11-2 and J is TRBJ2-4; TRBD2 aligns across 7 bases. The V gene's germline CDR1 is SGHAT and CDR2 FQNNGV. This CDR3 region has 17 residues. V lost 1 base to trimming and J lost 0 bases; unmatched junction nucleotides: 6. The CDR3 DNA follows: TGTGCCAGCAGCTTAGTGGGGGGGAACCTAGCCAAAAACATTCAGTACTTC. It is translated as CASSLVGGNLAKNIQYF.

The chain uses TRBV5-1 and TRBJ2-2, with a weak D call TRBD1 (6 bases). The CDR3 extends over 19 amino acids. Between the trimmed V and J ends, which lost 4 bases and 4 bases, there was a span of 26 bases. The germline V gene encodes CDR1 SGHRS and CDR2 YFSETQ. The CDR3 region has the DNA TGCGCCAGCAGCCTTCCGAAGGGACATATATCTCTGGGCACCGGGGAGCTGTTTTTT. It is translated as CASSLPKGHISLGTGELFF.

This clonotype was counted a few times. The rearrangement uses TRBV7-2 and TRBJ2-7; weak D call: TRBD1 (7 bases). The CDR3 runs 15 residues. Trimming pared 2 bases from V and 4 bases from J, leaving 15 bases between. Germline V CDR1 and CDR2: SGHTA, FQGNSA. The CDR3 loop is CASSLKSGGLYEQYF. In DNA, the CDR3 is TGTGCCAGCAGCTTAAAGTCAGGGGGGCTATACGAGCAGTACTTC.

There are many counts of this clonotype. The V and J genes are TRBV7-2 and TRBJ1-2; D uncertain. The V end was cut by 1 base, the J end by 4 bases, with 10 bases between. The CDR3 is 14 amino acids. CDR1 and CDR2 (germline): SGHTA, FQGNSA. CDR3 nucleotide sequence: TGTGCCAGCAGCTTAGGCCAGCTCCTCTATGGCTACACCTTC. This encodes CASSLGQLLYGYTF. Together with reference TRBV7-2 and TRBJ1-2, the CDR3 gives the full variable domain: GAGVSQSPSNKVTEKGKDVELRCDPISGHTALYWYRQSLGQGLEFLIYFQGNSAPDKSGLPSDRFSAERTGGSVSTLTIQRTQQEDSAVYLCASSLGQLLYGYTFGSGTRLTVV.

In DNA form, the CDR3 reads TGTGCCAGCAGTCCATGGACGGATCTTGGCTCACCCCTCCACTTT. It codes for CASSPWTDLGSPLHF. The chain recombines TRBV28 with TRBJ1-6, with D hard to call. Trimming took off 5 bases at V and 10 bases at J, with 18 bases between the two ends. CDR1 is MDHEN, CDR2 SYDVKM, per germline. CDR3 length equals 15 residues.

This clonotype was seen at least ten times. The chain carries TRBV7-2 and TRBJ2-3; D possibly corresponds to TRBD2 (7 bases). Germline V lookup: CDR1 SGHTA, CDR2 FQGNSA. V lost 3 bases, J lost 5 bases, and 15 bases lay in between. There are 15 residues in the CDR3. The CDR3 loop is CASSFSGGHQDTQYF. The CDR3 nucleotides are TGTGCCAGCAGCTTTTCGGGGGGACATCAAGATACGCAGTATTTT. The complete variable domain, with remaining parts taken from reference TRBV7-2 and TRBJ2-3, reads GAGVSQSPSNKVTEKGKDVELRCDPISGHTALYWYRQSLGQGLEFLIYFQGNSAPDKSGLPSDRFSAERTGGSVSTLTIQRTQQEDSAVYLCASSFSGGHQDTQYFGPGTRLTVL.

This clonotype has a handful of counts. The chain carries TRBV7-9 and TRBJ1-1; the D is unclear. Between the trimmed V and J ends, which lost 5 bases and 3 bases, there was a span of 7 bases. The CDR3 extends over 12 amino acids. Looked up from germline, CDR1 is SEHNR and CDR2 is FQNEAQ (reference sequence). This CDR3 is CASSGEDTEAFF. The CDR3 nucleotides are TGTGCCAGCAGCGGGGAGGACACTGAAGCTTTCTTT. Looking up the rest from reference TRBV7-9 and TRBJ1-1 gives the full variable domain: DTGVSQNPRHKITKRGQNVTFRCDPISEHNRLYWYRQTLGQGPEFLTYFQNEAQLEKSRLLSDRFSAERPKGSFSTLEIQRTEQGDSAMYLCASSGEDTEAFFGQGTRLTVV.

This clonotype was seen at least ten times. For the CDR3, the DNA is TGTGCCAGCAGCTCAATTAGTGCGGGAGCCTACGAGCAGTACTTC. Protein: CASSSISAGAYEQYF. V gene TRBV28 combines with J gene TRBJ2-7, with 7 bases aligning to TRBD2. After removal of 6 bases from V and 2 bases from J, the junction contained 10 bases not matched to a gene. Germline lookup yields CDR1 MDHEN and CDR2 SYDVKM. The CDR3 runs 15 residues.

This clonotype was detected many times. The V and J genes are TRBV11-2 and TRBJ2-7; 7 nucleotides line up with TRBD1. In germline, CDR1 is SGHAT, CDR2 FQNNGV. CDR3 size: 13 residues. After removal of 5 bases from V and 2 bases from J, the junction contained 3 bases not matched to a gene. The CDR3 loop is CASSQGTAYEQYF. CDR3 DNA: TGTGCCAGCAGCCAGGGGACAGCCTACGAGCAGTACTTC.

Many counts were recorded for this clonotype. The junction departs from germline at one end; a sequencing error may be responsible. J is TRBJ2-7 and V is TRBV7-2; 7 bases line up with TRBD2. The CDR3 is 15 residues long. CDR1 SGHTA and CDR2 FQGNSA come from the germline V gene. The CDR3 region is CASSIGTLGGYGQYF. The CDR3 DNA is TGTGCCAGCAGCATAGGGACCCTCGGGGGGTACGGGCAGTACTTC.

This clonotype has ten or more counts. The chain uses TRBV6-1 and TRBJ1-1; possible D gene TRBD1, 5 bases. This CDR3 comprises 14 residues. Germline V CDR1 and CDR2: MNHNS, SASEGT. Trimming took off 7 bases at V and 0 bases at J, with 12 bases between the two ends. The CDR3 here is CASTWSGMNTEAFF. DNA for the CDR3: TGTGCCAGCACCTGGTCAGGGATGAACACTGAAGCTTTCTTT.

This clonotype was seen repeatedly, ten times or more. The chain couples TRBV30 to TRBJ2-7; 7 bases are a match to TRBD2. The junction had 8 bases not matched to a gene; V was cut back by 1 base and J by 5 bases. This CDR3 is built from 14 residues. Germline V gene data show CDR1 as GTSNPN and CDR2 as SVGIG (reference sequence). CDR3 DNA: TGTGCCTGGAGTGAAGGGAGGGGTGACGACGAGCAGTACTTC. Amino acids: CAWSEGRGDDEQYF.

This chain connects TRBV30 to TRBJ2-7, with D uncertain. This CDR3 comprises 11 residues. Germline CDR1 GTSNPN, CDR2 SVGIG (reference sequence). Trimming cost V 0 bases and J 6 bases, with 6 bases left between them. The CDR3 region is CAWSVTAEQYF. The CDR3 nucleotides are TGTGCCTGGAGTGTGACTGCCGAGCAGTACTTC.

V and J are TRBV7-3 and TRBJ1-1; 8 bases line up with TRBD1. CDR3 length: 13 residues. The germline gives CDR1 SGHTA, CDR2 FQGTGA. Trimming cost V 9 bases and J 0 bases; bases outside gene matches: 3. The CDR3: CARTGEVNTEAFF. The CDR3 coding sequence is TGTGCCAGGACAGGGGAAGTGAACACTGAAGCTTTCTTT.

Many counts were recorded for this clonotype. The CDR3 DNA follows: TGTGCCAGCAGGTCAACGACTAGTTTCGGCGAGCAGTACTTC. It encodes CASRSTTSFGEQYF. J is TRBJ2-7 and V is TRBV12-3 or TRBV12-4; TRBD2 might be the D (6 bases). V was pared by 6 bases and J by 6 bases, with 18 bases between. The CDR3 length is 14 residues.